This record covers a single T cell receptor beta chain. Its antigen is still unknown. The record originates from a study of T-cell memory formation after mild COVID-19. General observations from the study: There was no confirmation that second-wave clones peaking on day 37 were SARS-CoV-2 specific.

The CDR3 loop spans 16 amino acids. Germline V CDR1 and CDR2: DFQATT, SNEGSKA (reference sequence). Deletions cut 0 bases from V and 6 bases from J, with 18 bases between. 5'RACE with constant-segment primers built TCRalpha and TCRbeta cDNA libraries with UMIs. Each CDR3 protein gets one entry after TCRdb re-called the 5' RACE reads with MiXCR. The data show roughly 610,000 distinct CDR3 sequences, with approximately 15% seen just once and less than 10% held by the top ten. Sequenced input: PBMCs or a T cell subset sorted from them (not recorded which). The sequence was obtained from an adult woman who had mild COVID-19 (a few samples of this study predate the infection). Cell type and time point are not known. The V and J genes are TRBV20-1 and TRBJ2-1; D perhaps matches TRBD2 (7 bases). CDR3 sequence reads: CSARDVGGPSGNEQFF. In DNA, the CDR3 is TGCAGTGCTAGAGATGTGGGGGGGCCATCGGGCAATGAGCAGTTCTTC.